The 11 T cell receptor beta chains listed next were all sequenced from one sample in a study of blood T cells in healthy people across ages. Sample-barcoded 5' priming and a J-beta primer mix drove a second PCR of roughly 7 to 11 cycles. TCRdb used MiXCR to reprocess the 5' RACE reads, holding one entry per CDR3 protein. The sample consists of some 1.1 million distinct CDR3 sequences, 35% to 40% of them appearing once. The sequenced material came from blood. The receptors shown here come from a man younger than 35 in good health.

The chain links TRBV24-1 to TRBJ2-1, with 11 nucleotides matching TRBD2. The J call is in doubt because the DNA end fits TRBJ2-7 better. This CDR3 is built from 14 residues. Germline V gene sequence: CDR1 KGHDR, CDR2 SFDVKD. CDR3 loop: CATSEGLAVNEQYF. The CDR3 coding sequence is TGTGCCACCAGTGAGGGACTAGCGGTAAATGAGCAGTACTTC.

The sample holds a few counts of this clonotype. This sequence joins TRBV28 and TRBJ1-2, with D tentatively TRBD1 (6 bases). Germline lookup yields CDR1 MDHEN and CDR2 SYDVKM. The CDR3 is 11 residues long. CDR3 amino acids: CAGRGVYGYTF. CDR3 nucleotide sequence: TGTGCTGGGAGGGGGGTATATGGCTACACCTTC.

This clonotype was observed a few times. The chain carries TRBV30 and TRBJ2-7; D remains ambiguous. V lost 0 bases, J lost 1 base, and 4 bases lay in between. Germline V lookup: CDR1 GTSNPN, CDR2 SVGIG (reference sequence). The CDR3 spans 12 residues. Written as DNA, the CDR3 is TGTGCCTGGAGTGTATCGTCCTACGAGCAGTACTTC. Translated: CAWSVSSYEQYF.

The chain couples TRBV12-3 or TRBV12-4 to TRBJ1-1, with D hard to call. Trimming took off 0 bases at V and 2 bases at J, with 13 bases between the two ends. This CDR3 contains 16 residues. The CDR3 loop reads CASSLAPMGYNTEAFF. In DNA form, the CDR3 reads TGTGCCAGCAGTTTAGCTCCCATGGGTTATAACACTGAAGCTTTCTTT.

V and J are TRBV12-3 or TRBV12-4 and TRBJ1-5, with a possible D match to TRBD1 (5 bases). The CDR3 runs to 16 residues. V lost 7 bases and J lost 1, with 17 bases in between. CDR3 in DNA: TGTGCCAGCACCCCTACGGCAGGGAGAAGCAATCAGCCCCAGCATTTT. Translation: CASTPTAGRSNQPQHF.

This chain links TRBV12-3 or TRBV12-4 with TRBJ2-1; D is ambiguous. The V end was cut by 7 bases, the J end by 9 bases, with 13 bases between. The CDR3 contains 12 residues. CDR3 residues: CASTNIGPEQFF. The DNA of the CDR3 is TGTGCCAGCACCAACATAGGCCCTGAGCAGTTCTTC.

This sequence joins TRBV7-3 and TRBJ1-1, with TRBD1 identical over 9 bases. Per the germline V gene, CDR1 is SGHTA and CDR2 is FQGTGA. With V trimmed by 3 bases and J by 1 base, 3 bases remained unmatched. This CDR3 is built from 15 residues. This CDR3 is CASSFTGGENTEAFF. The CDR3 bases are TGTGCCAGCAGCTTTACAGGGGGCGAGAACACTGAAGCTTTCTTT.

This chain joins TRBV30 and TRBJ1-3; D is uncertain. The germline V and J ends were trimmed by 1 base and 5 bases, with 9 bases remaining between them. This CDR3 region has 13 residues. Germline V CDR1 and CDR2: GTSNPN, SVGIG (reference sequence). The CDR3 region has the DNA TGTGCCTGGAGTGAGGCCGGACGAAACACCATATATTTT. Translation gives CAWSEAGRNTIYF.

The chain links TRBV20-1 to TRBJ2-3; D uncertain. This CDR3 has 15 amino acids. Germline loops: CDR1 DFQATT, CDR2 SNEGSKA (reference sequence). Deletions cut 1 base from V and 0 bases from J, with 11 bases between. CDR3 nucleotide sequence: TGCAGTGCTAGAGTCGGTAAATTTAGCACAGATACGCAGTATTTT. Protein: CSARVGKFSTDTQYF.

This clonotype appeared a few times. This chain connects TRBV10-3 to TRBJ2-1; D is ambiguous. Per the germline V gene, CDR1 is ENHRY and CDR2 is SYGVKD. The CDR3 totals 13 residues. Trimming stripped 4 bases from V and 4 bases from J, with 8 bases between. CDR3 DNA sequence: TGTGCCATCAGTGGGGTAGATTACAATGAGCAGTTCTTC. This translates into CAISGVDYNEQFF.

The chain recombines TRBV4-3 with TRBJ2-2; D not certain. The germline V gene has CDR1 LGHNA and CDR2 YSLEER. V was cut by 4 bases and J by 4 bases, with 19 bases left in between. The CDR3 consists of 17 residues. CDR3 sequence: CASSRLPAGGSTGELFF. As DNA, the CDR3 is TGCGCCAGCAGCCGCCTGCCCGCAGGTGGAAGCACCGGGGAGCTGTTTTTT.